Listed below are T cell receptor beta chains from one sample, sequenced in a study of blood T cell repertoires in COVID-19. Some clones are missing from TCRdb's copy, which holds only in-frame ones; the method was immunoSEQ multiplex PCR. The sample gives around 260,000 clones, roughly 84% of which show up once; approximately 14% is in the top ten. Sequencing input: peripheral blood. The receptors originated from a person between 65 and 79 years old with COVID-19, enrolled during active disease. The CDR3 runs from the conserved cysteine through the conserved F or W. D genes are given only for firm matches. Clone size is given for some rows only: seen once, a few or many times, or a class if the clone is expanded.

V	size	D	J	length	DNA	CDR3
TRBV29-1	.	.	TRBJ1-2	12	TGCAGCGACCAGACAGCTAACTATGGCTACACCTTC	CSDQTANYGYTF
TRBV6-6	.	.	TRBJ2-7	16	TGTGCCAGCAGTTACTCGGGGCAGACAGGATCCTACGAGCAGTACTTC	CASSYSGQTGSYEQYF
TRBV7-9	.	TRBD2	TRBJ2-1	12	TGTGCCAGCAGCCCGACTAGCAGGAGAATGTTCTTC	CASSPTSRRMFF
TRBV2	.	.	TRBJ2-4	15	TGTGCCAGCAGTGAAAGTAGCGGCACCAAAAACATTCAGTACTTC	CASSESSGTKNIQYF
TRBV28	.	.	TRBJ1-1	15	TGTGCCAGCAGCCTCCCCCCTCAGTTCAACACTGAAGCTTTCTTT	CASSLPPQFNTEAFF
TRBV24-1	.	.	TRBJ1-5	13	TGTGCCACCAGTTCGACCGGGTGGCAGCCCCAGCATTTT	CATSSTGWQPQHF
TRBV9	once	.	TRBJ1-1	14	TGTGCCAGCAGCGTATCCGGGCCAGGGACTGAAGCTTTCTTT	CASSVSGPGTEAFF
TRBV6-5	.	TRBD1	TRBJ1-2	16	TGTGCCAGCAGTTACTCGATAAGGGGGCGCAAAGATGGCTACACCTTC	CASSYSIRGRKDGYTF
TRBV12-3/TRBV12-4	.	.	TRBJ2-1	13	TGTGCCAGCAGTCCCCCAGGCCAGGGAGAGCAGTTCTTC	CASSPPGQGEQFF
TRBV11-2	.	.	TRBJ1-1	13	TGTGCCAGCAGCTTAACCGGGAACACTGAAGCTTTCTTT	CASSLTGNTEAFF
TRBV28	.	.	TRBJ1-2	14	TGTGCCAGCAGTTTAGCCCGCCTGGCCTATGGCTACACCTTC	CASSLARLAYGYTF
TRBV13	.	TRBD1	TRBJ1-2	14	TGTGCCAGCAGCTTGGACAGGTCGATGGATGGCTACACCTTC	CASSLDRSMDGYTF
TRBV7-9	.	.	TRBJ2-1	11	TGTGCCAGCAGCGCTTTAGATGAGCAGTTCTTC	CASSALDEQFF
TRBV18	.	TRBD1	TRBJ1-6	14	TGTGCCAGCTCACCCACAGGGGGCCATTCACCCCTCCACTTT	CASSPTGGHSPLHF
TRBV13	.	TRBD1	TRBJ1-2	14	TGTGCCAGCCTTCGGACAGGGGGTAACTATGGCTACACCTTC	CASLRTGGNYGYTF
TRBV5-6	.	.	TRBJ1-4	15	TGTGCCAGCACCATCCTCGGTTCGACTAATGAAAAACTGTTTTTT	CASTILGSTNEKLFF
TRBV14	.	TRBD2	TRBJ2-1	14	TGTGCCAGCAGCCAAGTCCGGGGGGTAAGAGAGCAGTTCTTC	CASSQVRGVREQFF
TRBV5-1	.	TRBD2	TRBJ2-1	18	TGCGCCAGCAGCTTGAGGCCGCTAGCGGGAGGGACCTACAATGAGCAGTTCTTC	CASSLRPLAGGTYNEQFF
TRBV9	.	.	TRBJ1-2	13	TGTGCCAGCAGCTCCTCCGGGGGGGATGGCTACACCTTC	CASSSSGGDGYTF
TRBV11-2	.	TRBD2	TRBJ2-2	17	TGTGCCAGCAGCACGCCGGGACTAGCGGCGAACACCGGGGAGCTGTTTTTT	CASSTPGLAANTGELFF
TRBV18	.	TRBD1	TRBJ2-2	15	TGTGCCAGCTCACCTGGGACAGGGCGTCACGGGGAGCTGTTTTTT	CASSPGTGRHGELFF
TRBV4-1	.	TRBD1	TRBJ2-1	15	TGCGCCAGCAGCCAAGTGGACAGGGACTACAATGAGCAGTTCTTC	CASSQVDRDYNEQFF
TRBV5-1	.	.	TRBJ1-6	15	TGCGCCAGCAGCTTGGACAGGGCCTATAATTCACCCCTCCACTTT	CASSLDRAYNSPLHF
TRBV4-2	.	TRBD1	TRBJ2-7	15	TGTGCCAGCAGCCAAAAACAGGGGGCTTCCTACGAGCAGTACTTC	CASSQKQGASYEQYF
TRBV20-1	once	TRBD1	TRBJ2-7	19	TGCAGTGCTAGTTCCGCGGACAGGGGCCTTGGGGCGGGGTCCTACGAGCAGTACTTC	CSASSADRGLGAGSYEQYF
TRBV30	.	TRBD2	TRBJ2-2	14	TGTGCCTGGAGTGGACTAGCTGGGACCGGGGAGCTGTTTTTT	CAWSGLAGTGELFF
TRBV19	.	TRBD1	TRBJ1-2	14	TGTGCCAGTAGGGGGACAGGGAGGAGCTATGGCTACACCTTC	CASRGTGRSYGYTF
TRBV3-1/TRBV3-2	.	.	TRBJ2-7	12	TGTGCCAGCAGCCCAGGTTACCACGAGCAGTACTTC	CASSPGYHEQYF
TRBV5-1	.	.	TRBJ1-4	16	TGCGCCAGCAGCTTGGCCTTGGGGCCGCCGGATGAAAAACTGTTTTTT	CASSLALGPPDEKLFF
TRBV3-1/TRBV3-2	few	TRBD2	TRBJ2-1	15	TGTGCCAGCAGCCCTCCTAGCGGGGTAAACAATGAGCAGTTCTTC	CASSPPSGVNNEQFF
TRBV28	.	TRBD2	TRBJ2-2	15	TGTGCCAGCAGCCGACTAGCGGGCATCACCGGGGAGCTGTTTTTT	CASSRLAGITGELFF
TRBV14	.	.	TRBJ2-7	14	TGTGCCAGCAGCCCCTCGGACTTTGCCTACGAGCAGTACTTC	CASSPSDFAYEQYF
TRBV7-9	.	TRBD1	TRBJ2-7	14	TGTGCCAGCAGCCGGACAGGGGGCGCGTACGAGCAGTACTTC	CASSRTGGAYEQYF
TRBV5-8	.	.	TRBJ2-1	15	TGTGCCAGCAGCTTGCGGGGGGCGCCTTACAATGAGCAGTTCTTC	CASSLRGAPYNEQFF
TRBV7-9	.	TRBD2	TRBJ2-7	14	TGTGCCAGCAGCCCCAGCGGGAGGGCCTACGAGCAGTACTTC	CASSPSGRAYEQYF
TRBV6-6	.	TRBD1	TRBJ1-6	19	TGTGCCAGCAGTCCATATGGACAGGGAATTTTCTCCTATAATTCACCCCTCCACTTT	CASSPYGQGIFSYNSPLHF
TRBV7-9	.	TRBD2	TRBJ2-1	17	TGTGCCAGCAGCGCCGGGGGAGCGGGGACCCTAGTTGATGAGCAGTTCTTC	CASSAGGAGTLVDEQFF
TRBV9	.	.	TRBJ2-2	18	TGTGCCAGCAGCGTTCGTGAGGGAGGGACACTAAACACCGGGGAGCTGTTTTTT	CASSVREGGTLNTGELFF
TRBV9	.	TRBD1	TRBJ1-6	20	TGTGCCAGCAGCGGACGCCCGGGACAGGGGGTGGGATCCTATAATTCACCCCTCCACTTT	CASSGRPGQGVGSYNSPLHF
TRBV18	.	TRBD1	TRBJ2-2	16	TGTGCCAGCTCATCGGACAGGGGGCGTAACACCGGGGAGCTGTTTTTT	CASSSDRGRNTGELFF